The rows below give T cell receptor beta chains drawn from one sample of a study of identical twins. One entry per CDR3 protein results from TCRdb running MiXCR on the 5' RACE reads. Counted here are fewer than 250,000 distinct CDR3 sequences, roughly 7% occurring once; the ten biggest clones make up approximately 3.7%. This sample was also put to use in a study of yellow fever vaccine responses in identical twins.

Material: memory (CD45RO+) T cells sorted from blood. Receptors originate from a woman aged 18-29 years in good health. Both conserved end residues are part of each CDR3. Each record gives: J gene, clone size, V gene, D gene, CDR3 protein, CDR3 DNA. D genes are given only for firm matches. Rows give clone size only sometimes, using once, few, many, or a class for an expanded clone.

J gene: TRBJ2-7
clone size: many
V gene: TRBV5-6
D gene: .
CDR3 protein: CASSSLGRRGGRGEQYF
CDR3 DNA: TGTGCCAGCAGCTCTCTGGGAAGGAGGGGGGGAAGAGGCGAGCAGTACTTC

J gene: TRBJ1-3
clone size: many
V gene: TRBV7-2
D gene: .
CDR3 protein: CASSLEAGNTIYF
CDR3 DNA: TGTGCCAGCAGCTTAGAAGCCGGAAACACCATATATTTT

J gene: TRBJ2-3
clone size: .
V gene: TRBV4-2
D gene: .
CDR3 protein: CASSPTRGDTQYF
CDR3 DNA: TGTGCCAGCAGCCCCACCCGCGGGGATACGCAGTATTTT

J gene: TRBJ2-5
clone size: many
V gene: TRBV10-3
D gene: TRBD2
CDR3 protein: CAISDQFSGGQQETQYF
CDR3 DNA: TGTGCCATCAGTGACCAATTTAGCGGGGGTCAACAAGAGACCCAGTACTTC

J gene: TRBJ1-2
clone size: few
V gene: TRBV28
D gene: .
CDR3 protein: CASYPGTFYGYTF
CDR3 DNA: TGTGCCAGCTATCCTGGGACTTTCTATGGCTACACCTTC

J gene: TRBJ1-3
clone size: .
V gene: TRBV18
D gene: .
CDR3 protein: CASSPVKGGNTIYF
CDR3 DNA: TGTGCCAGCTCACCCGTAAAGGGAGGAAACACCATATATTTT

J gene: TRBJ2-1
clone size: many
V gene: TRBV29-1
D gene: TRBD2
CDR3 protein: CSVEELAGNEQFF
CDR3 DNA: TGCAGCGTTGAAGAACTAGCGGGAAATGAGCAGTTCTTC

J gene: TRBJ2-3
clone size: many
V gene: TRBV5-1
D gene: .
CDR3 protein: CASSQTGDPSTDTQYF
CDR3 DNA: TGCGCCAGCAGCCAAACAGGAGATCCTAGCACAGATACGCAGTATTTT

J gene: TRBJ2-2
clone size: many
V gene: TRBV14
D gene: .
CDR3 protein: CASSRDGNTGELFF
CDR3 DNA: TGTGCCAGCAGTCGGGACGGTAACACCGGGGAGCTGTTTTTT

J gene: TRBJ2-1
clone size: few
V gene: TRBV24-1
D gene: TRBD2
CDR3 protein: CATSGAAGTSGYNEQFF
CDR3 DNA: TGTGCCACCAGTGGAGCTGCCGGGACTAGCGGTTACAATGAGCAGTTCTTC

J gene: TRBJ2-4
clone size: .
V gene: TRBV12-1
D gene: .
CDR3 protein: CASSFESLNNRGWNIQYF
CDR3 DNA: TGTGCCAGCAGCTTTGAAAGTTTGAATAACAGGGGGTGGAACATTCAGTACTTC

J gene: TRBJ1-1
clone size: few
V gene: TRBV5-1
D gene: TRBD1
CDR3 protein: CASTGQENTEAFF
CDR3 DNA: TGCGCCAGCACCGGACAGGAGAACACTGAAGCTTTCTTT

J gene: TRBJ2-3
clone size: .
V gene: TRBV12-3/TRBV12-4
D gene: .
CDR3 protein: CASSLGPHDSDTQYF
CDR3 DNA: TGTGCCAGCAGTTTAGGCCCGCATGATTCAGATACGCAGTATTTT

J gene: TRBJ1-2
clone size: .
V gene: TRBV12-3/TRBV12-4
D gene: .
CDR3 protein: CASSLPRVGYGYTF
CDR3 DNA: TGTGCCAGCAGTTTACCCCGGGTGGGCTATGGCTACACCTTC

J gene: TRBJ1-6
clone size: .
V gene: TRBV15
D gene: .
CDR3 protein: CATSREVPQGGSLHF
CDR3 DNA: TGTGCCACCAGCAGAGAGGTGCCGCAGGGCGGTTCCCTCCACTTT

J gene: TRBJ2-1
clone size: few
V gene: TRBV28
D gene: .
CDR3 protein: CASSWALGGEGNEQFF
CDR3 DNA: TGTGCCAGCAGTTGGGCCCTGGGGGGTGAGGGCAATGAGCAGTTCTTC

J gene: TRBJ2-3
clone size: many
V gene: TRBV7-2
D gene: .
CDR3 protein: CASSANQDTQYF
CDR3 DNA: TGTGCCAGCAGCGCGAATCAGGATACGCAGTATTTT

J gene: TRBJ1-1
clone size: many
V gene: TRBV20-1
D gene: .
CDR3 protein: CSARDYVNTEAFF
CDR3 DNA: TGCAGTGCTAGAGATTACGTGAACACTGAAGCTTTCTTT

J gene: TRBJ2-1
clone size: many
V gene: TRBV20-1
D gene: .
CDR3 protein: CSAPMAGASSYNEQFF
CDR3 DNA: TGCAGTGCCCCCATGGCTGGGGCCTCCTCCTACAATGAGCAGTTCTTC

J gene: TRBJ1-1
clone size: many
V gene: TRBV12-3/TRBV12-4
D gene: .
CDR3 protein: CASSEVRGDTEAFF
CDR3 DNA: TGTGCCAGCAGTGAGGTGAGGGGGGACACTGAAGCTTTCTTT

J gene: TRBJ2-5
clone size: .
V gene: TRBV28
D gene: TRBD1
CDR3 protein: CASRRTGGRQETQYF
CDR3 DNA: TGTGCCAGCAGACGTACAGGGGGCCGGCAAGAGACCCAGTACTTC

J gene: TRBJ2-1
clone size: .
V gene: TRBV28
D gene: .
CDR3 protein: CASNFVGPPGAGEQFF
CDR3 DNA: TGTGCCAGCAATTTCGTAGGACCTCCAGGTGCGGGTGAGCAGTTCTTC

J gene: TRBJ2-7
clone size: .
V gene: TRBV25-1
D gene: TRBD1
CDR3 protein: CASSEEGTGSYEQYF
CDR3 DNA: TGTGCCAGCAGTGAAGAAGGGACAGGATCCTACGAGCAGTACTTC

J gene: TRBJ1-1
clone size: .
V gene: TRBV10-2
D gene: .
CDR3 protein: CASKSGGSSTEAFF
CDR3 DNA: TGCGCCAGCAAGTCGGGAGGGAGTAGCACTGAAGCTTTCTTT

J gene: TRBJ2-3
clone size: few
V gene: TRBV28
D gene: .
CDR3 protein: CASKGGEASYTQYF
CDR3 DNA: TGTGCCAGCAAGGGGGGGGAGGCCTCATATACGCAGTATTTT

J gene: TRBJ1-1
clone size: few
V gene: TRBV29-1
D gene: .
CDR3 protein: CSGGARGYNTEAFF
CDR3 DNA: TGCAGCGGAGGGGCGCGGGGTTACAACACTGAAGCTTTCTTT

J gene: TRBJ1-3
clone size: many
V gene: TRBV7-9
D gene: .
CDR3 protein: CASRISGNTIYF
CDR3 DNA: TGTGCCAGCAGAATCTCTGGAAACACCATATATTTT